The clone carrying this T cell receptor beta chain came up a few times. Its antigen is still unknown. Each population that was sorted was more than 98% pure. TCRB transcripts that were expressed got sequenced, as all of the isolated RNA had been reverse transcribed. Only in-frame clones appear in the TCRdb table, and some are missing; sequencing was by immunoSEQ multiplex PCR. The table records approximately 170,000 clones, almost 8% of them present only once. This sample stems from a study of beta chain features in type 1 diabetes. Study-wide results and limits: It was among patients, rather than healthy donors, that naive, central memory and Treg TCRB repertoires appeared more similar. Type 1 diabetes patients had moderately but significantly shorter TCRB CDR3s in all four CD4+ subsets.

J gave up 8 bases and V 5 bases, and 11 bases lay outside the gene matches. The CDR3 extends over 15 amino acids. The V gene's germline CDR1 is MNHEY and CDR2 SMNVEV (reference sequence). This receptor was obtained from a man aged 18 to 29 with type 1 diabetes. This sequence joins TRBV27 and TRBJ2-4; 8 bases match TRBD2. Sequencing used central memory CD4+ T cells from blood. CDR3 protein: CASSPTPGRGDIQYF. In DNA, the CDR3 is TGTGCCAGCAGTCCAACCCCGGGGCGGGGGGACATTCAGTACTTC.